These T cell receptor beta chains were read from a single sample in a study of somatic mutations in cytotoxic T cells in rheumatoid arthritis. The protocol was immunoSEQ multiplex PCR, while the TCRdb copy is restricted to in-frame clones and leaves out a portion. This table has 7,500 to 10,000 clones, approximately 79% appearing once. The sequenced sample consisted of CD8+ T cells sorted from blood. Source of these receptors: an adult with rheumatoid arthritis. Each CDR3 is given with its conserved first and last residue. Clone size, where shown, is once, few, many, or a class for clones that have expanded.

CDR3aa: CSVELAGGGNEQFF
j_gene: TRBJ2-1
len: 14
abundance: -
v_gene: TRBV29-1

CDR3aa: CASSQDQGSGDRKAFF
j_gene: TRBJ1-1
len: 16
abundance: -
v_gene: TRBV4-2

CDR3aa: CASSPRTGLVYEQYF
j_gene: TRBJ2-7
len: 15
abundance: -
v_gene: TRBV9

CDR3aa: CASSLGSRDTQYF
j_gene: TRBJ2-3
len: 13
abundance: -
v_gene: TRBV11-2

CDR3aa: CASSLDGIYEQYF
j_gene: TRBJ2-7
len: 13
abundance: -
v_gene: TRBV5-1

CDR3aa: CASSGAWTRGFNYGYTF
j_gene: TRBJ1-2
len: 17
abundance: -
v_gene: TRBV9

CDR3aa: CASSIGPENRDFHPYSYEQYF
j_gene: TRBJ2-7
len: 21
abundance: -
v_gene: TRBV19

CDR3aa: CASSDWGGETQYF
j_gene: TRBJ2-5
len: 13
abundance: -
v_gene: TRBV6-1

CDR3aa: CAISEGQKPWEQYF
j_gene: TRBJ2-7
len: 14
abundance: -
v_gene: TRBV10-3

CDR3aa: CASSQDPGQSYYGYTF
j_gene: TRBJ1-2
len: 16
abundance: -
v_gene: TRBV4-1

CDR3aa: CASSFITDTQYF
j_gene: TRBJ2-3
len: 12
abundance: once
v_gene: TRBV5-6

CDR3aa: CASSFSPGRGNTGELFF
j_gene: TRBJ2-2
len: 17
abundance: -
v_gene: TRBV11-2

CDR3aa: CASSHSWDTYNSPLHF
j_gene: TRBJ1-6
len: 16
abundance: -
v_gene: TRBV14

CDR3aa: CASSGKLVDTQYF
j_gene: TRBJ2-3
len: 13
abundance: once
v_gene: TRBV9

CDR3aa: CASSFLADTQYF
j_gene: TRBJ2-3
len: 12
abundance: -
v_gene: TRBV7-6

CDR3aa: CASSIEHGGELFF
j_gene: TRBJ2-2
len: 13
abundance: once
v_gene: TRBV19

CDR3aa: CASSILSGNTIYF
j_gene: TRBJ1-3
len: 13
abundance: -
v_gene: TRBV19

CDR3aa: CASSSAGTGSGSPLHF
j_gene: TRBJ1-6
len: 16
abundance: -
v_gene: TRBV9

CDR3aa: CASSSRTDGYEQYF
j_gene: TRBJ2-7
len: 14
abundance: -
v_gene: TRBV5-6

CDR3aa: CASSEGTNNEQFF
j_gene: TRBJ2-1
len: 13
abundance: -
v_gene: TRBV6-4

CDR3aa: CASSTWGETTEAFF
j_gene: TRBJ1-1
len: 14
abundance: -
v_gene: TRBV5-6

CDR3aa: CASSPDLGWFNEQFF
j_gene: TRBJ2-1
len: 15
abundance: -
v_gene: TRBV27

CDR3aa: CASRGQGRGNQPQHF
j_gene: TRBJ1-5
len: 15
abundance: -
v_gene: TRBV28

CDR3aa: CASSYRTGDFEKLFF
j_gene: TRBJ1-4
len: 15
abundance: -
v_gene: TRBV6-5

CDR3aa: CASSVDGSLNQPQHF
j_gene: TRBJ1-5
len: 15
abundance: -
v_gene: TRBV9

CDR3aa: CAISRGLAGSYNEQFF
j_gene: TRBJ2-1
len: 16
abundance: -
v_gene: TRBV10-3

CDR3aa: CGVDGNTEAFF
j_gene: TRBJ1-1
len: 11
abundance: few
v_gene: TRBV28

CDR3aa: CASSLIRAGYTF
j_gene: TRBJ1-2
len: 12
abundance: -
v_gene: TRBV7-9

CDR3aa: CASSQGLAGVASTDTQYF
j_gene: TRBJ2-3
len: 18
abundance: -
v_gene: TRBV23-1

CDR3aa: CSARTSGGHSGANVLTF
j_gene: TRBJ2-6
len: 17
abundance: few
v_gene: TRBV29-1

CDR3aa: CASSQDFNTEAFF
j_gene: TRBJ1-1
len: 13
abundance: -
v_gene: TRBV4-1

CDR3aa: CASSDYRDLSYEQYF
j_gene: TRBJ2-7
len: 15
abundance: -
v_gene: TRBV11-2

CDR3aa: CASSPRSDYEQYF
j_gene: TRBJ2-7
len: 13
abundance: -
v_gene: TRBV28

CDR3aa: CASSLLTGGLTDTQYF
j_gene: TRBJ2-3
len: 16
abundance: -
v_gene: TRBV27

CDR3aa: CASSLIAFGNTEAFF
j_gene: TRBJ1-1
len: 15
abundance: -
v_gene: TRBV27

CDR3aa: CASSLALGQGSYNEQFF
j_gene: TRBJ2-1
len: 17
abundance: -
v_gene: TRBV5-1

CDR3aa: CASSQDQRGDQPQHF
j_gene: TRBJ1-5
len: 15
abundance: -
v_gene: TRBV4-3

CDR3aa: CASSLAGGTGNIQYF
j_gene: TRBJ2-4
len: 15
abundance: -
v_gene: TRBV5-1

CDR3aa: CASSQDGGTGHYEQYF
j_gene: TRBJ2-7
len: 16
abundance: -
v_gene: TRBV4-2

CDR3aa: CASSLTGELFF
j_gene: TRBJ2-2
len: 11
abundance: few
v_gene: TRBV27

CDR3aa: CASSLGGGSGNTIYF
j_gene: TRBJ1-3
len: 15
abundance: -
v_gene: TRBV27

CDR3aa: CASSQDEGNEQYF
j_gene: TRBJ2-7
len: 13
abundance: -
v_gene: TRBV4-3

CDR3aa: CASSWAGNTEAFF
j_gene: TRBJ1-1
len: 13
abundance: -
v_gene: TRBV27